The following is a TCR beta chain sequence with its context. TCRdb's copy holds only in-frame clones and misses some; the assay was immunoSEQ multiplex PCR. The sample yields around 47,000 clones, 75% to 90% seen once. Autoimmune disease history or systemic immunosuppression excluded patients. This sample was included in a study of OX40 agonist ivuxolimab in advanced cancers. This sequence was found in an adult with an advanced solid tumor such as melanoma, head and neck, liver or kidney cancer. The material sequenced was CD4+ or CD8+ T cells sorted from blood, taken in a trial of the OX40 agonist ivuxolimab.

The CDR3 spells CASSLGAGNSPLHF. The CDR3 bases are TGTGCCAGCAGCTTGGGGGCAGGTAATTCACCCCTCCACTTT. This sequence joins TRBV5-6 and TRBJ1-6; D not resolved. V lost 0 bases and J lost 6, with 7 bases in between. The CDR3 loop spans 14 amino acids. Germline assignment: CDR1 SGHDT and CDR2 YYEEEE.